This record concerns one T cell receptor (beta chain) sequence. For TCR beta, libraries came from iRepertoire HTBI primers and Arm-PCR of CDR3 regions. In TCRdb, the multiplex PCR reads were re-called with MiXCR into one record per CDR3 protein. The repertoire has roughly 380,000 distinct CDR3 sequences, roughly 17% of them found once; the top ten carry about 32%. Specified time point: newly diagnosed GD, antithyroid drugs for less than 3 months. RNA extracted from PBMCs served as the sequencing template. Deletions cut 5 bases from V and 6 bases from J, with 7 bases between. CDR1 is SNHLY and CDR2 is FYNNEI in the germline V gene. The CDR3 spans 11 residues. This specimen belongs to a study of regulatory T cells in long-lasting Graves disease. These sequences were also reported in another study, on T cells in Graves' hyperthyroidism and ophthalmopathy. From that paper: An initial round of RT-PCR targeting the TCR CDR3 relied on the HTBI primer set.

Sample: peripheral blood mononuclear cells (PBMCs), taken at new diagnosis, from a patient treated with antithyroid drugs. This sequence was found in a man aged 40-50 years with Graves disease. The chain employs TRBV2 and TRBJ1-2; D gene ambiguous. The CDR3 loop reads CASSTEHGYTF. DNA of the CDR3: TGTGCCAGCAGTACCGAACATGGCTACACCTTC.